The 19 T cell receptor beta chains presented below share a single source sample, sequenced in a study of blood T cell repertoires in COVID-19. Measured with immunoSEQ multiplex PCR; TCRdb has only the in-frame clones, and not every one. This table has 150,000 to 180,000 clones, about 73% appearing once. Specimen: peripheral blood. These TCRs come from a man older than 75 with acute or convalescent COVID-19.

The V and J genes are TRBV7-2 and TRBJ1-2; unclear D gene. Germline V gene data show CDR1 as SGHTA and CDR2 as FQGNSA. Trimming removed 7 bases at V and 6 bases at J, with 15 bases between. CDR3 size: 13 residues. The CDR3 nucleotides read TGTGCCAGCACCCCGAGCTCCCGCCATGGCTACACCTTC. Translating gives CASTPSSRHGYTF.

This clone was picked up a small number of times. This chain connects TRBV27 to TRBJ2-3, with a weak D call TRBD1 (6 bases). Per the germline V gene, CDR1 is MNHEY and CDR2 is SMNVEV (reference sequence). V was cut by 6 bases and J by 4 bases, with 11 bases left in between. The CDR3 extends over 13 amino acids. The CDR3 loop reads CASRPTGSDTQYF. DNA of the CDR3: TGTGCCAGCAGACCTACAGGGTCAGATACGCAGTATTTT.

The chain joins TRBV27 to TRBJ2-1; 9 positions agree with TRBD1. In germline, CDR1 is MNHEY, CDR2 SMNVEV (reference sequence). The V gene end was trimmed by 0 bases and the J gene end by 7 bases; junction bases not matched to a gene: 4. The CDR3 runs 15 residues. The DNA of the CDR3 is TGTGCCAGCAGTTTATCGGTGACAGGGGGTAATGAGCAGTTCTTC. Protein sequence: CASSLSVTGGNEQFF.

The V call is TRBV14, the J call TRBJ2-5; no clear D. The CDR3 is made up of 15 amino acids. CDR1 and CDR2 from the germline V gene are SGHDN and FVKESK. Trimming removed 4 bases at V and 2 bases at J, with 14 bases between. The CDR3 DNA reads as TGTGCCAGCAGCCCGACGTCGGGTTCTCAAGAGACCCAGTACTTC. Translating it yields CASSPTSGSQETQYF.

The V gene is TRBV19, the J gene TRBJ2-1, with D hard to call. This CDR3 comprises 14 residues. CDR1 is LNHDA and CDR2 is SQIVND in the germline V gene (reference sequence). The germline V and J ends were trimmed by 5 bases and 0 bases, with 8 bases remaining between them. The CDR3 DNA follows: TGTGCCAGTAGTCCGTACACCTCCTACAATGAGCAGTTCTTC. It specifies CASSPYTSYNEQFF.

The chain couples TRBV6-6 to TRBJ2-7; 7 bases align to TRBD1. Germline trimming cut 2 bases from V and 6 bases from J; bases unmatched to any gene: 7. CDR1 MNHNY and CDR2 SVGAGI come from the germline V gene (reference sequence). This CDR3 is 14 amino acids long. CDR3 coding DNA: TGTGCCAGCAGTTACGACAGGGACCTCGGCGAGCAGTACGTC. This sequence encodes CASSYDRDLGEQYV.

In this sample, this clone turned up once. The rearrangement links TRBV7-2 to TRBJ2-2, with 8 bases fitting TRBD1. The CDR3 contains 14 residues. CDR1 is SGHTA, CDR2 FQGNSA, per germline. The V segment lost 5 bases and the J segment 4 bases; nucleotides outside the gene matches: 3. The CDR3 region is CASSQGAGTGELFF. DNA for the CDR3: TGTGCCAGCAGCCAGGGGGCGGGCACCGGGGAGCTGTTTTTT.

The genes are TRBV2 and TRBJ2-3, with 7 bases identical to TRBD2. V was clipped by 5 bases and J by 4 bases; unmatched bases: 12. This CDR3 is 16 amino acids long. Germline values: CDR1 SNHLY, CDR2 FYNNEI. The CDR3 bases are TGTGCCAGCAGTACCCCGACAGCGGGGCTAGCAGATACGCAGTATTTT. Protein sequence: CASSTPTAGLADTQYF.

The gene calls are TRBV5-1 and TRBJ2-2, with D tentatively TRBD1 (7 bases). The CDR3 has 13 residues. In germline, CDR1 is SGHRS, CDR2 YFSETQ. V lost 4 bases, J lost 4 bases, and 8 bases lay in between. The CDR3 reads CASSQGGTGELFF. DNA for the CDR3: TGCGCCAGCAGCCAGGGGGGCACCGGGGAGCTGTTTTTT.

The chain has TRBV19 and TRBJ2-1; tentative D call: TRBD2 (6 bases). CDR3 length: 14 residues. Germline-derived CDR1 and CDR2 are LNHDA and SQIVND (reference sequence). V gave up 3 bases and J gave up 0 bases, with 6 bases separating them. CDR3 DNA: TGTGCCAGTAGTATGGACTACTCCTACAATGAGCAGTTCTTC. Translating gives CASSMDYSYNEQFF.

The CDR3 DNA sequence: TGTGCCAGCCGGCGGGACCCTAGTCAGCCCCAGCATTTT. Its translation is CASRRDPSQPQHF. The chain is built from TRBV12-3 or TRBV12-4 and TRBJ1-5; D possibly corresponds to TRBD1 (5 bases). The CDR3 is 13 residues long. V lost 8 bases and J 6 bases, leaving 14 bases between the germline ends.

V and J are TRBV24-1 and TRBJ2-1; TRBD1 matches 10 bases. The CDR3 totals 14 residues. The trim removed 3 bases at V and 10 bases at J, leaving 5 bases unmatched. Germline CDR1 reads KGHDR; CDR2 reads SFDVKD. This chain's CDR3 is CATSDGTGVKEQFF. CDR3 bases: TGTGCCACCAGTGATGGGACAGGGGTCAAGGAGCAGTTCTTC.

The chain employs TRBV25-1 and TRBJ2-1; TRBD1 matches at 8 bases. V was clipped by 6 bases and J by 8 bases; unmatched bases: 12. The CDR3 contains 15 residues. Germline CDR1 is MGHDK and CDR2 is SYGVNS. This CDR3 reads CASSFDRGWGDEQFF. DNA of the CDR3: TGTGCCAGCAGCTTTGACAGGGGCTGGGGTGATGAGCAGTTCTTC.

The CDR3 region is CASRPGKGSYSPLHF. CDR3 DNA sequence: TGTGCCAGCAGGCCCGGAAAAGGGAGCTACTCACCCCTCCACTTT. This sequence joins TRBV6-5 and TRBJ1-6, with no clear D. This CDR3 is 15 amino acids long. V lost 6 bases to trimming and J lost 10 bases, with 19 bases between them. Germline values: CDR1 MNHEY, CDR2 SVGAGI.

The V and J genes are TRBV7-2 and TRBJ2-3, with 7 bases lining up with TRBD1. The ends lost 4 bases at V and 2 bases at J; junction bases unmatched: 12. This CDR3 has 17 amino acids. CDR1 is SGHTA and CDR2 is FQGNSA in the germline V gene. CDR3 in amino acids: CASSSRQGVNNTDTQYF. Written as DNA, the CDR3 is TGTGCCAGCAGCTCCCGGCAGGGGGTGAATAACACAGATACGCAGTATTTT.

The chain joins TRBV5-1 to TRBJ2-3; 7 nucleotides match TRBD2. The V and J ends lost 5 bases and 4 bases, in that order; junction bases with no gene match: 7. The CDR3 totals 14 residues. Germline V CDR1 and CDR2: SGHRS, YFSETQ. The CDR3 reads CASRVGGSADTQYF. The CDR3 region has the DNA TGCGCCAGCAGGGTCGGGGGGAGTGCAGATACGCAGTATTTT.

This clone has just one count. The rearrangement uses TRBV24-1 and TRBJ2-1; 10 nucleotides match TRBD1. The CDR3 is made up of 16 amino acids. V dropped 4 bases and J dropped 6; count of bases not matched to a gene: 8. Germline V lookup: CDR1 KGHDR, CDR2 SFDVKD. The CDR3 DNA sequence: TGTGCCACCAGTGACACCGGGACAGGGGCGGGCAATGAGCAGTTCTTC. It is translated as CATSDTGTGAGNEQFF.

The J gene is TRBJ2-7, the V gene TRBV10-3; 13 bases agree with TRBD2. V was pared by 0 bases and J by 6 bases, with 8 bases of the junction left unmatched. CDR3 length: 17 amino acids. The V gene's germline CDR1 is ENHRY and CDR2 SYGVKD. The CDR3 protein is CAISESTGLAGRGEQYF. The CDR3 nucleotides are TGTGCCATCAGTGAGTCGACGGGACTAGCGGGACGGGGCGAGCAGTACTTC.

This chain links TRBV6-5 with TRBJ1-5; D gene uncertain. Trimming stripped 6 bases from V and 5 bases from J, with 8 bases between. CDR1 is MNHEY and CDR2 is SVGAGI in the germline V gene. This CDR3 comprises 12 residues. CDR3 nucleotides: TGTGCCAGCAGCTTTGGAGATCAGCCCCAGCATTTT. It yields the protein CASSFGDQPQHF.